The rows below give T cell receptor beta chains drawn from one sample of a study of shared clonotypes between healthy human individuals. Sequencing used immunoSEQ multiplex PCR; TCRdb keeps in-frame clones, though not all of them. The sample lists 2.5 million or so clones, more than 80% occurring once. The sample taken for sequencing was naive CD4+ T cells sorted from blood. The receptors shown here come from a man in his late teens or twenties in good health. Each CDR3 is given with its conserved first and last residue. D genes are given only for firm matches. Part of the rows lack a size; the others show once, few, many or a class for expanded clones.

clone_size: -; cdr3_length: 15; j_call: TRBJ1-1; v_call: TRBV5-4; d_call: -; cdr3_aa: CASSLAEGGNTEAFF; cdr3_nt: TGTGCCAGCAGCTTGGCCGAAGGGGGAAACACTGAAGCTTTCTTT
clone_size: -; cdr3_length: 15; j_call: TRBJ2-1; v_call: TRBV4-3; d_call: TRBD1; cdr3_aa: CASSQGQGFYNEQFF; cdr3_nt: TGCGCCAGCAGCCAGGGACAGGGATTCTACAATGAGCAGTTCTTC
clone_size: -; cdr3_length: 14; j_call: TRBJ2-2; v_call: TRBV7-2; d_call: -; cdr3_aa: CASSLGGNTGELFF; cdr3_nt: TGTGCCAGCAGCTTAGGCGGCAACACCGGGGAGCTGTTTTTT
clone_size: few; cdr3_length: 13; j_call: TRBJ1-4; v_call: TRBV7-9; d_call: -; cdr3_aa: CASSSGQLRKLFF; cdr3_nt: TGTGCCAGCAGCTCTGGGCAGCTTCGAAAACTGTTTTTT
clone_size: -; cdr3_length: 13; j_call: TRBJ2-5; v_call: TRBV5-1; d_call: -; cdr3_aa: CASSLGEPETQYF; cdr3_nt: TGCGCCAGCAGCTTGGGGGAGCCCGAGACCCAGTACTTC
clone_size: -; cdr3_length: 14; j_call: TRBJ1-3; v_call: TRBV15; d_call: -; cdr3_aa: CATQDPTSGNTIYF; cdr3_nt: TGTGCCACACAGGATCCCACCTCTGGAAACACCATATATTTT
clone_size: -; cdr3_length: 15; j_call: TRBJ2-3; v_call: TRBV7-2; d_call: -; cdr3_aa: CASSPSYLGTDTQYF; cdr3_nt: TGTGCCAGCAGCCCCTCCTACTTGGGCACAGATACGCAGTATTTT
clone_size: few; cdr3_length: 13; j_call: TRBJ1-2; v_call: TRBV19; d_call: -; cdr3_aa: CASSSSLGYGYTF; cdr3_nt: TGTGCCAGTAGTAGCTCTCTGGGCTATGGCTACACCTTC
clone_size: -; cdr3_length: 13; j_call: TRBJ1-2; v_call: TRBV15; d_call: -; cdr3_aa: CATSRDFNYGYTF; cdr3_nt: TGTGCCACCAGCAGAGACTTTAACTATGGCTACACCTTC
clone_size: -; cdr3_length: 14; j_call: TRBJ2-4; v_call: TRBV2; d_call: TRBD1; cdr3_aa: CASSGGQGDNIQYF; cdr3_nt: TGTGCCAGCAGTGGGGGCCAGGGGGATAACATTCAGTACTTC
clone_size: few; cdr3_length: 13; j_call: TRBJ1-1; v_call: TRBV6-5; d_call: -; cdr3_aa: CASRGVPNTEAFF; cdr3_nt: TGTGCCAGCAGAGGGGTCCCGAACACTGAAGCTTTCTTT